Below are 23 T cell receptor beta chains sequenced from a single sample in a study of T cells expressing NK-cell markers. No DNA is given; TCRdb re-called the 5' RACE reads and lists each CDR3 protein once. This sample's table reports about 550,000 distinct CDR3 sequences. The specimen was blood T cells: a sorted CD56 or NKG2C T cell subset, CD4+ or CD8+ T cells, or bulk PBMC T cells (not recorded which). These receptors all come from a man younger than 30 in good health.

The chain carries TRBV7-8 and TRBJ2-1; TCRdb proposes TRBD2, but this gene call is untestable without DNA. CDR1 SGHVS and CDR2 FQNEAQ come from the germline V gene. The CDR3 sequence is 18 residues long. The CDR3 loop is CASSSGTSGLPLRNEQFF.

J is TRBJ2-1 and V is TRBV4-1; TCRdb lists TRBD2, though no DNA is available to test this call. Germline loops: CDR1 MGHRA, CDR2 YSYEKL. There are 15 residues in the CDR3. The CDR3 here is CASMEGLAGLDEQFF.

The rearrangement links TRBV5-5 to TRBJ2-2. The length of the CDR3 is 14 residues. CDR1 and CDR2 from the germline V gene are SGHKS and YYEKEE (reference sequence). CDR3: CASSLDTLTGELFF. Using reference TRBV5-5 and TRBJ2-2 for the parts outside the CDR3, the full variable domain is DAGVTQSPTHLIKTRGQQVTLRCSPISGHKSVSWYQQVLGQGPQFIFQYYEKEERGRGNFPDRFSARQFPNYSSELNVNALLLGDSALYLCASSLDTLTGELFFGEGSRLTVL.

The chain employs TRBV12-3 or TRBV12-4 and TRBJ2-1; TCRdb gives TRBD2 as the D gene, but with no DNA this cannot be confirmed. The CDR3 has 11 residues. The CDR3 protein is CASTHTVSQFF.

The V call is TRBV7-2, the J call TRBJ2-1; TCRdb designates TRBD1, a call that cannot be tested without DNA. Per germline, CDR1 SGHTA and CDR2 FQGNSA. The CDR3 loop spans 13 amino acids. The CDR3 sequence is CASTGDNRNEQFF.

CDR3 protein: CAISENRERHPTEQFF. This chain links TRBV10-3 with TRBJ2-1; TCRdb's assignment of TRBD1 cannot be checked, as there is no DNA. CDR3 size: 16 residues. The V gene's germline CDR1 is ENHRY and CDR2 SYGVKD.

The chain couples TRBV29-1 to TRBJ2-7; TCRdb's D call of TRBD2 is untestable without DNA. CDR1 and CDR2 (germline): SQVTM, ANQGSEA. The CDR3 totals 16 residues. CDR3 sequence: CSVERLAGGPVYEQYF.

The chain uses TRBV5-1 and TRBJ2-5; TCRdb reports TRBD2, a call that lacks DNA to check it against. CDR3 size: 18 residues. Germline CDR1 SGHRS, CDR2 YFSETQ. The CDR3 loop is CASSSLNIAGGYQETQYF.

The CDR3 loop is CASSFGQGMGIDNEQFF. J is TRBJ2-1 and V is TRBV7-2; TCRdb lists TRBD1, though no DNA is available to test this call. This CDR3 contains 17 residues. Germline V lookup: CDR1 SGHTA, CDR2 FQGNSA.

This chain's CDR3 is CASSPGTSVEQYF. This rearrangement joins TRBV3-1 to TRBJ2-7; the TCRdb call, TRBD2, lacks DNA for checking. Germline CDR1 and CDR2: LGHDT and YNNKEL (reference sequence). The CDR3 has 13 amino acids.

The CDR3 is CASSVGRVYYNEQFF. The V call is TRBV9, the J call TRBJ2-1. The CDR3 is 15 amino acids. In germline, CDR1 is SGDLS, CDR2 YYNGEE.

J is TRBJ1-1 and V is TRBV29-1. The CDR3 sequence is 12 residues long. CDR1 is SQVTM, CDR2 ANQGSEA, per germline. CDR3 protein: CSVGEGPAEAFF.

The J gene is TRBJ1-2, the V gene TRBV18; the D call from TCRdb, TRBD1, cannot be confirmed without DNA. The CDR3 runs 15 residues. The germline V gene has CDR1 KGHSH and CDR2 LQKENI. The CDR3 sequence is CASSSIGQDHYGYTF.

The chain joins TRBV5-1 to TRBJ1-2. The length of the CDR3 is 13 residues. The V gene's germline CDR1 is SGHRS and CDR2 YFSETQ. This CDR3 is CASSGSTSYGYTF.

The V and J genes are TRBV4-1 and TRBJ2-4; TCRdb indicates TRBD2, and absent DNA this call remains unverified. CDR1 is MGHRA, CDR2 YSYEKL, per germline. This CDR3 has 15 amino acids. Here the CDR3 reads CASKTVGGTKNIQYF.

The genes are TRBV6-5 and TRBJ2-1; absent DNA, TCRdb's TRBD1 call cannot be checked. The CDR3 contains 16 residues. Germline CDR1 is MNHEY and CDR2 is SVGAGI. Here the CDR3 reads CASSYDWTGTGNEQFF.

The CDR3: CSVQRNKRETQYF. The rearrangement uses TRBV29-1 and TRBJ2-5. Germline V gene lookup returns CDR1 SQVTM and CDR2 ANQGSEA. The CDR3 sequence is 13 residues long.

The V gene is TRBV6-1, the J gene TRBJ2-7; TCRdb's assignment of TRBD2 cannot be checked, as there is no DNA. This CDR3 comprises 14 residues. CDR1 is MNHNS and CDR2 is SASEGT in the germline V gene. CDR3 in amino acids: CASSESYRAGEQYF.

CDR3 residues: CASSPLRSYNEQFF. The chain is built from TRBV11-1 and TRBJ2-1. Germline V lookup: CDR1 SGHAT, CDR2 FQDESV (reference sequence). CDR3 size: 14 residues.

The rearrangement joins TRBV20-1 to TRBJ1-2; TCRdb proposes TRBD1, but this gene call is untestable without DNA. Germline assignment: CDR1 DFQATT and CDR2 SNEGSKA (reference sequence). This CDR3 has 16 residues. The CDR3 sequence: CSARDRGGVSLGGYTF.

V and J are TRBV10-3 and TRBJ2-3; TCRdb's D gene call, TRBD1, goes unchecked for lack of DNA. CDR3 length: 15 amino acids. Per the germline V gene, CDR1 is ENHRY and CDR2 is SYGVKD. The CDR3 reads CAISGTGEYTDTQYF.

This chain links TRBV7-9 with TRBJ2-3; TCRdb's assignment of TRBD1 cannot be checked, as there is no DNA. The CDR3 loop spans 17 amino acids. Germline V CDR1 and CDR2: SEHNR, FQNEAQ (reference sequence). The CDR3 sequence is CASSFGQGPISTDTQYF.

The chain has TRBV7-9 and TRBJ1-2. From germline, CDR1 is SEHNR and CDR2 FQNEAQ (reference sequence). The CDR3 has 17 residues. CDR3 loop: CASSFNRNIEVNYGYTF.